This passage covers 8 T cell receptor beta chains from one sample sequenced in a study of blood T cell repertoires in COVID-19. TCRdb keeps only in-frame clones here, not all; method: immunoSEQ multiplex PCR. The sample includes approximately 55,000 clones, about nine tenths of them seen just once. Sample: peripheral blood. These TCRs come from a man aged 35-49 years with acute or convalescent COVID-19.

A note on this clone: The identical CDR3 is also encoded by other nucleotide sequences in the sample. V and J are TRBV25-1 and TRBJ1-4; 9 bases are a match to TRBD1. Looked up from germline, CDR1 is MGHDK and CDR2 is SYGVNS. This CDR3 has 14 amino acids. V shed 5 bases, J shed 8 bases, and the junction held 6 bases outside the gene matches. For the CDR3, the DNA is TGTGCCAGCAGTAAGGACAGGGGACGGGAAAAACTGTTTTTT. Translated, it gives CASSKDRGREKLFF.

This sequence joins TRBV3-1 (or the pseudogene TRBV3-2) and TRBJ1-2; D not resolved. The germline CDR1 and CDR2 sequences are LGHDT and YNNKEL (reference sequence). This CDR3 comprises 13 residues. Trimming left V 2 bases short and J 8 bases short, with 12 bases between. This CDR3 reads CASSQSNFRGYTF. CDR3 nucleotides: TGTGCCAGCAGCCAAAGTAACTTTCGGGGCTACACCTTC.

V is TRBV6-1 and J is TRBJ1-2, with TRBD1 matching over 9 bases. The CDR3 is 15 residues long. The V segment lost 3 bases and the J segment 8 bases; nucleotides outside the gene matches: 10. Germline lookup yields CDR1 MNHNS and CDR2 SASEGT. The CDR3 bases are TGTGCCAGCAGTGAGGGCCCGGGACAGGGAGTCGGCTACACCTTC. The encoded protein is CASSEGPGQGVGYTF.

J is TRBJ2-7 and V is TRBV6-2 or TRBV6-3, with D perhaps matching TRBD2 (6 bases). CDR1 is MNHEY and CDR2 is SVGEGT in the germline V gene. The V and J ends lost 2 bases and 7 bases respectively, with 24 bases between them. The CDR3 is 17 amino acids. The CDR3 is CASSYRPAGGAWGEQYF. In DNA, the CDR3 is TGTGCCAGCAGTTACCGTCCAGCGGGTGGTGCTTGGGGGGAGCAGTACTTC.

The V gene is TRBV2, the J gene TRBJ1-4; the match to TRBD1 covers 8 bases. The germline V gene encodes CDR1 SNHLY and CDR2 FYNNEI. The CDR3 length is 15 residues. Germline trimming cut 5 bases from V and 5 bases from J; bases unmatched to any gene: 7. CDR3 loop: CASSLQGQGNEKLFF. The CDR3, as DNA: TGTGCCAGCAGTCTCCAAGGACAGGGAAATGAAAAACTGTTTTTT.

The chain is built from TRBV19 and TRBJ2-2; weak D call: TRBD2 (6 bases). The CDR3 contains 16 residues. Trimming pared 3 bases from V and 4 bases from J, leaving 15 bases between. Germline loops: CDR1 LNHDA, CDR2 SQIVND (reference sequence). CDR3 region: CASSMGRSLVTGELFF. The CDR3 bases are TGTGCCAGTAGTATGGGGAGGAGTCTAGTCACCGGGGAGCTGTTTTTT.

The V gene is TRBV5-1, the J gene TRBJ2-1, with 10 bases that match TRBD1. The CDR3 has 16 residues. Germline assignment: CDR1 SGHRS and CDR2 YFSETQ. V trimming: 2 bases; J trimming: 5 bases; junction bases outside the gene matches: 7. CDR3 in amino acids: CASSLPGQGTDNEQFF. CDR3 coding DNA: TGCGCCAGCAGCTTACCGGGACAGGGGACAGACAATGAGCAGTTCTTC.

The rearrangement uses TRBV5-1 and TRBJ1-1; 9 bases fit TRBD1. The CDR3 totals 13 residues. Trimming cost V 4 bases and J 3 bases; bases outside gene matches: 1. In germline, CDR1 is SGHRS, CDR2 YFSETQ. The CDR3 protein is CASSRQGDTEAFF. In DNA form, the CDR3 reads TGCGCCAGCAGCAGACAGGGGGACACTGAAGCTTTCTTT. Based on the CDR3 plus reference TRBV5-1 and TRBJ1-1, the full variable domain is KAGVTQTPRYLIKTRGQQVTLSCSPISGHRSVSWYQQTPGQGLQFLFEYFSETQRNKGNFPGRFSGRQFSNSRSEMNVSTLELGDSALYLCASSRQGDTEAFFGQGTRLTVV.